This TCR beta chain stems from a study of early T cells in non-severe SARS-CoV-2 infection (dated by TCRdb to the early 2020s). Looking at the study overall: Because TCR sequencing was done on bulk RNA from unsorted whole blood, the alpha and beta chains could not be paired.

The full study reports these points: VDJdb matching was skewed toward anti-spike CD8 responses and likely underestimated virus-specific expansions by missing private and CD4 specificities.

A case-control design nested within a healthcare worker cohort in London, UK, was used, with weekly nasopharyngeal swab PCR tests and blood sampling performed. Healthcare workers were recruited between 23 and 31 March 2020, during the week of the UK lockdown, and were followed weekly for up to roughly 16 weeks. The library was prepared using 5' RACE. TCRdb shows the sequencer as NextSeq 500. In the TCR library protocol, unique molecular identifiers were attached to individual cDNA molecules to correct for PCR bias and sequencing error. TCR alpha and beta chains were both sequenced, and the abundances of alpha and beta sequences in each sample were closely correlated with each other. On the authors' methods: Decombinator V4 was used to annotate TCR sequences for V gene, J gene and CDR3. Expanded TCRs were defined as changing significantly between any two time points under a Poisson model with p below 0.0001. TCR abundances were normalised to the total number of TCRs sequenced in each sample and reported as counts per million. TRAV1-2 paired with TRAJ12, TRAJ20 or TRAJ33 defined MAIT TCRs, while TRAV10 paired with TRAJ18 defined iNKT TCRs. VDJdb, accessed 1 November 2021, was searched for CMV, EBV and SARS-CoV-2 annotated TCRs, with TCRs annotated for multiple antigens excluded. TCRdb reworked the public reads: Q25 trimming with fastp, MiXCR clone assembly, productive beta chains retained. Here each entry gathers all rows of one CDR3 protein and keeps the most common genes and DNA. TCRdb's processing, not the authors', yielded these V and J calls. This sample is represented by some 67,000 distinct CDR3 sequences; roughly 10% of them were singletons. 15% to 17% of the sample is taken by the ten largest.

The junction shows trimming of 5 bases on V and 7 bases on J, and the gene matches do not reach 7 bases of it. There are 15 amino acids in the CDR3, from cysteine to phenylalanine inclusive. Left in the record is the CDR3 DNA by itself, 45 bases read in frame from the first base. Sequences MDHEN (CDR1) and SYDVKM (CDR2) are obtained from the germline V gene. About this clonotype itself: Its recognized antigen is unknown. No base quality values were provided; no much bigger clone lies one nucleotide off.

The receptor's source is an adult who was a healthcare worker with PCR-confirmed SARS-CoV-2 infection or an uninfected control (not recorded which). The specimen was whole blood, collected at baseline. The chain employs TRBV28 and TRBJ1-6; 8 bases in the junction line up with TRBD1. The CDR3 in this case is CASSRQDRANSPLHF. The sequenced DNA: TGTGCCAGCAGTCGTCAGGACAGGGCAAATTCACCCCTCCACTTT.